This T cell receptor (beta chain) was sequenced in a study of regulatory T cells in long-lasting Graves disease. According to the study, TCR beta libraries were built with iRepertoire HTBI primers and CDR3-region Arm-PCR. TCRdb re-called the multiplex PCR reads with MiXCR, one entry per CDR3 protein. The data show roughly 380,000 distinct CDR3 sequences, with over 15% seen just once and 30% held by the top ten. The sample holds many counts of this clonotype. Its antigen is unknown. The study's findings and limits: When disease was persistent, TRBV28, TRBJ1-2 and TRBJ2-5 were the favored segments.

This CDR3 spans 16 amino acids. Germline values: CDR1 SNHLY, CDR2 FYNNEI. The germline V and J ends were trimmed by 3 bases and 0 bases, with 12 bases remaining between them. Described time point: newly diagnosed GD, antithyroid drugs for less than 3 months. TCR sequences were obtained from RNA taken from PBMCs. As a group, patients came from one endocrinology department in Xi'an, China. The same sample was also studied in work on T cells in Graves' hyperthyroidism and ophthalmopathy.

The sample here was peripheral blood mononuclear cells (PBMCs), taken at new diagnosis, from a patient treated with antithyroid drugs. The origin of this receptor is a man in his forties or fifties with Graves disease. This chain joins TRBV2 and TRBJ1-3; D ambiguous. The CDR3 nucleotides read TGTGCCAGCAGTGAGGAGGCAGCGAACTCTGGAAACACCATATATTTT. This encodes CASSEEAANSGNTIYF.